The 20 T cell receptor beta chains below come from one sample, sequenced in a study of graft-versus-host responses after intestinal transplantation. The antigens for these receptors are not known. TCRdb's table, derived via immunoSEQ multiplex PCR, lists solely in-frame clones and lacks some. The table has about 85,000 clones, approximately 89% seen once; the top ten hold 7.6%. The sample here was unstimulated CD8+ T cells sorted from spleen or lymph node cells, taken before transplant. These receptors all stem from a human donor who was the organ donor for an intestinal transplant.

This chain links TRBV6-1 with TRBJ2-7; 10 bases map to TRBD1. Germline lookup yields CDR1 MNHNS and CDR2 SASEGT. V trimming: 2 bases; J trimming: 5 bases; junction bases outside the gene matches: 6. The CDR3 covers 15 residues. The CDR3 sequence: CASSEFGTGAHEQYF. In DNA form, the CDR3 reads TGTGCCAGCAGTGAATTTGGGACAGGGGCCCACGAGCAGTACTTC.

The V and J genes are TRBV11-2 and TRBJ1-2; 7 bases line up with TRBD1. The CDR3 runs 13 residues. V gave up 5 bases and J gave up 4 bases; unmatched junction bases: 4. Germline CDR1 reads SGHAT; CDR2 reads FQNNGV. For the CDR3, the DNA is TGTGCCAGCAGCAGAGGGGACAGCTATGGCTACACCTTC. Protein product: CASSRGDSYGYTF.

The table lists this clone with a count of one. The chain couples TRBV2 to TRBJ1-1; 7 nucleotides align to TRBD1. Germline CDR1 SNHLY, CDR2 FYNNEI. The ends lost 6 bases at V and 1 base at J; junction bases unmatched: 5. The CDR3 has 14 amino acids. CDR3 nucleotides: TGTGCCAGCAGAGGGACAGCTACGAACACTGAAGCTTTCTTT. The encoded protein is CASRGTATNTEAFF.

This clone was seen once. This chain connects TRBV6-5 to TRBJ1-5, with a weak D call TRBD1 (5 bases). The CDR3 spans 15 residues. Deletions cut 6 bases from V and 4 bases from J, with 16 bases between. Germline CDR1 MNHEY, CDR2 SVGAGI. The CDR3 protein is CASSTLAGGNQPQHF. CDR3 bases: TGTGCCAGCAGCACTCTGGCGGGGGGGAATCAGCCCCAGCATTTT.

This clone was recorded once. The CDR3, as DNA: TGCGCCAGCAGCCCACAGGACAGTACTAATGAAAAACTGTTTTTT. This gives the protein CASSPQDSTNEKLFF. V usage is TRBV4-1 and J usage is TRBJ1-4; weak D call: TRBD1 (6 bases). Germline V gives CDR1 MGHRA, CDR2 YSYEKL. The CDR3 has 15 amino acids. Between the trimmed V and J ends, which lost 4 bases and 2 bases, there was a span of 11 bases.

The gene calls are TRBV7-9 and TRBJ2-4; 7 bases map to TRBD1. This CDR3 has 17 residues. Looked up from germline, CDR1 is SEHNR and CDR2 is FQNEAQ (reference sequence). V lost 5 bases, J lost 2 bases, and 12 bases stayed unmatched. The CDR3 spells CASSNGPGGSPKNIQYF. CDR3 coding DNA: TGTGCCAGCAGCAATGGACCAGGGGGATCTCCCAAAAACATTCAGTACTTC.

The rearrangement links TRBV5-1 to TRBJ2-3; D unclear. The CDR3 length is 13 residues. Germline values: CDR1 SGHRS, CDR2 YFSETQ. V gave up 5 bases and J gave up 4 bases, with 11 bases separating them. The CDR3 is CASRGLFPDTQYF. The CDR3 DNA sequence: TGCGCCAGCAGAGGTCTTTTCCCAGATACGCAGTATTTT.

The chain couples TRBV7-3 to TRBJ2-7; D may correspond to TRBD1 or TRBD2 (5 bases each). Trimming pared 8 bases from V and 0 bases from J, leaving 14 bases between. The germline V gene has CDR1 SGHTA and CDR2 FQGTGA. The CDR3 extends over 14 amino acids. The CDR3 sequence is CASSPSGSSYEQYF. The CDR3 nucleotides are TGTGCCAGCTCTCCCTCAGGGAGCTCCTACGAGCAGTACTTC. Full variable domain (rest looked up from reference TRBV7-3 and TRBJ2-7): GAGVSQTPSNKVTEKGKYVELRCDPISGHTALYWYRQSLGQGPEFLIYFQGTGAADDSGLPNDRFFAVRPEGSVSTLKIQRTERGDSAVYLCASSPSGSSYEQYFGPGTRLTVT.

The chain joins TRBV9 to TRBJ2-5, with 13 positions matching TRBD2. The better agreement between TRBJ2-7 and the DNA end casts doubt on the J call. Germline V gene lookup returns CDR1 SGDLS and CDR2 YYNGEE. The CDR3 is 14 residues long. The CDR3 loop reads CASSEGLAGYEQYF. CDR3 nucleotides: TGTGCCAGCAGCGAGGGACTAGCGGGGTACGAGCAGTACTTC.

V is TRBV6-5 and J is TRBJ2-3; D gene uncertain. The germline V and J ends were trimmed by 0 bases and 3 bases, with 4 bases remaining between them. The V gene's germline CDR1 is MNHEY and CDR2 SVGAGI. The CDR3 sequence is 13 residues long. The CDR3 here is CASSYSATDTQYF. In DNA, the CDR3 is TGTGCCAGCAGTTACTCTGCGACAGATACGCAGTATTTT.

The CDR3 DNA follows: TGTGCCAGCAGCTGGGGGGCAGGTCAGCCCCAGCATTTT. Translation gives CASSWGAGQPQHF. The chain combines TRBV5-6 with TRBJ1-5; maybe TRBD1 (6 bases). V was shortened by 3 bases and J by 6 bases, with 10 bases between the two germline ends. From germline, CDR1 is SGHDT and CDR2 YYEEEE. There are 13 residues in the CDR3.

The V gene is TRBV11-2, the J gene TRBJ2-7; D might be TRBD1 (6 bases). Germline CDR1 is SGHAT and CDR2 is FQNNGV. V was shortened by 5 bases and J by 2 bases, with 16 bases between the two germline ends. This CDR3 region has 15 residues. The DNA of the CDR3 is TGTGCCAGCAGCGAACTGACAGGCCGTGCCTACGAGCAGTACTTC. Translating it yields CASSELTGRAYEQYF.

The CDR3 region has the DNA TGTGCCAGCAGCCCGGACAGGGTTAATGAGCAGTTCTTC. Translation gives CASSPDRVNEQFF. The V call is TRBV5-6, the J call TRBJ2-1; 8 nucleotides line up with TRBD1. This CDR3 has 13 amino acids. V shed 4 bases and J 7 bases; nucleotides not matched to a gene: 4. The germline gives CDR1 SGHDT, CDR2 YYEEEE. The full variable domain, rest sourced from reference TRBV5-6 and TRBJ2-1, is DAGVTQSPTHLIKTRGQQVTLRCSPKSGHDTVSWYQQALGQGPQFIFQYYEEEERQRGNFPDRFSGHQFPNYSSELNVNALLLGDSALYLCASSPDRVNEQFFGPGTRLTVL.

This chain connects TRBV28 to TRBJ1-5; D unresolved. The CDR3 spans 14 residues. Looked up from germline, CDR1 is MDHEN and CDR2 is SYDVKM. V dropped 3 bases and J dropped 3 bases, with 9 bases sitting between them. This CDR3 is CASSFAVPNQPQHF. The CDR3, as DNA: TGTGCCAGCAGTTTCGCAGTACCCAATCAGCCCCAGCATTTT.

The gene calls are TRBV5-4 and TRBJ2-1, with D perhaps TRBD1 (7 bases). Germline V gene lookup returns CDR1 SGHNT and CDR2 YYREEE (reference sequence). The CDR3 runs to 15 residues. Between the trimmed V and J ends, which lost 3 bases and 0 bases, there was a span of 10 bases. The DNA of the CDR3 is TGTGCCAGCAGCTCGGGGGACAGCTCCTACAATGAGCAGTTCTTC. The encoded protein is CASSSGDSSYNEQFF.

The chain employs TRBV15 and TRBJ2-1; 11 nucleotides align to TRBD2. The germline V gene has CDR1 LNHNV and CDR2 YYDKDF (reference sequence). CDR3 length: 18 residues. J was trimmed by 6 bases and V by 2 bases; bases with no gene match: 12. This CDR3 is CATSRPERLAGWGNEQFF. Here the CDR3 DNA reads TGTGCCACCAGCAGACCCGAAAGACTAGCGGGATGGGGCAATGAGCAGTTCTTC.

This chain connects TRBV14 to TRBJ1-4; D remains unclear. The germline CDR1 and CDR2 sequences are SGHDN and FVKESK. This CDR3 has 12 amino acids. The V end was cut by 4 bases, the J end by 5 bases, with 5 bases between. The CDR3 loop is CASSLQNEKLFF. The CDR3 coding sequence is TGTGCCAGCAGCCTACAAAATGAAAAACTGTTTTTT.

This clone was recorded only once. This chain joins TRBV9 and TRBJ1-4; perhaps TRBD1 as D (6 bases). The CDR3 runs to 14 residues. Trimming pared 6 bases from V and 8 bases from J, leaving 17 bases between. CDR1 is SGDLS, CDR2 YYNGEE, per germline. The CDR3 sequence is CASTRGAEGEKLFF. As DNA, the CDR3 is TGTGCCAGCACCCGGGGGGCCGAGGGAGAAAAACTGTTTTTT.

The CDR3 region is CASRPTLVGYEQYF. CDR3 bases: TGTGCCAGCAGGCCTACACTAGTTGGGTACGAGCAGTACTTC. The chain carries TRBV28 and TRBJ2-7, with a weak D call TRBD2 (5 bases). The V gene lost 6 bases and the J gene lost 4 bases, with 16 bases spanning the gap. CDR1 MDHEN and CDR2 SYDVKM come from the germline V gene. CDR3 length: 14 amino acids.

The V and J genes are TRBV5-6 and TRBJ2-7; the match to TRBD2 covers 13 bases. Trimming removed 6 bases from V and 3 bases from J; junction bases left unmatched: 3. Germline CDR1 is SGHDT and CDR2 is YYEEEE. The CDR3 is 14 amino acids. The CDR3 bases are TGTGCCAGCATCGGACTAGCGGGAGTCTACGAGCAGTACTTC. Protein: CASIGLAGVYEQYF.